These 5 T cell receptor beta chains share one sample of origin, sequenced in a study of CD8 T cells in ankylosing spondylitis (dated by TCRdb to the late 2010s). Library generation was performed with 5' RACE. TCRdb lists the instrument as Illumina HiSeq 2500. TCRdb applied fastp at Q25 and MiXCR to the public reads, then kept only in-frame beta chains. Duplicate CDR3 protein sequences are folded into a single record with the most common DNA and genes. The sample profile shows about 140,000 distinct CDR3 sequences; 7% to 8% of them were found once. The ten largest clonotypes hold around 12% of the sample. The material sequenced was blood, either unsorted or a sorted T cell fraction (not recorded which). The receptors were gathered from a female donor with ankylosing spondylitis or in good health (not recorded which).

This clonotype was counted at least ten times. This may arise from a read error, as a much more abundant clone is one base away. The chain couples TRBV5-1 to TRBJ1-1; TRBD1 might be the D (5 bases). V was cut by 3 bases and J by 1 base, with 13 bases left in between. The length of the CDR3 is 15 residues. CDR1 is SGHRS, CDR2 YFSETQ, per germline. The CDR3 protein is CASSSGDFPNTEAFF. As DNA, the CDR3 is TGCGCCAGCAGCTCTGGGGACTTTCCGAACACTGAAGCTTTCTTT.

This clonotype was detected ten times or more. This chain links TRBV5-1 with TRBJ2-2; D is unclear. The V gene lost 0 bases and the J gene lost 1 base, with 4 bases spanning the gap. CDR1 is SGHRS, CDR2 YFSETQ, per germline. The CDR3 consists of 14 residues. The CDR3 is CASSLVENTGELFF. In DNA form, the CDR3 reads TGCGCCAGCAGCTTGGTTGAGAACACCGGGGAGCTGTTTTTT.

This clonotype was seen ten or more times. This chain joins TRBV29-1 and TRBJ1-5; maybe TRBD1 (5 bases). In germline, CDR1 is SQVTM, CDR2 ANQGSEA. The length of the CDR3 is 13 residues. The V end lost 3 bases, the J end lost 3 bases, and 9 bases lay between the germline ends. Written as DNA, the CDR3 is TGCAGCGTTGACCAGGGAGTCAATCAGCCCCAGCATTTT. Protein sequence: CSVDQGVNQPQHF.

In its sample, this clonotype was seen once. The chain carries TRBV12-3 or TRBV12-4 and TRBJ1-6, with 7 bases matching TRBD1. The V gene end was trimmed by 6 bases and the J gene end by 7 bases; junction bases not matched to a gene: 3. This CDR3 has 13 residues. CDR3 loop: CASRTTGNSPLHF. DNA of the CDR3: TGTGCCAGCAGGACGACAGGGAATTCACCCCTCCACTTT.

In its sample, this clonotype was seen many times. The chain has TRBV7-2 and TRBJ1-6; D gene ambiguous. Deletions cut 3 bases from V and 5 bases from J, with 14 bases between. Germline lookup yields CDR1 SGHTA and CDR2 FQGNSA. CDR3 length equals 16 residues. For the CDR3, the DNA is TGTGCCAGCAGCTTTAGCGGGTCGGGGAATAATTCACCCCTCCACTTT. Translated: CASSFSGSGNNSPLHF.